This TCR beta chain is from a study of blood T cell repertoires in COVID-19. Assay: immunoSEQ multiplex PCR; the TCRdb copy retains only in-frame clones and omits some. In the table there are around 88,000 clones, 81% of which are singletons. This clone was detected once. The specimen was peripheral blood. The sequence was obtained from a man in his fifties or sixties with acute or convalescent COVID-19.

Written as DNA, the CDR3 is TGTGCCAGCAGTTCGTCAACAGCAGACTCTGGAAACACCATATATTTT. Protein product: CASSSSTADSGNTIYF. The chain joins TRBV27 to TRBJ1-3; D gene uncertain. Germline lookup yields CDR1 MNHEY and CDR2 SMNVEV (reference sequence). Trimming took 4 bases from V and 0 from J, leaving 13 bases between them. The CDR3 sequence is 16 residues long.